The 9 T cell receptor beta chains listed next were all sequenced from one sample in a study of CD8+CD57+ T cells in acquired aplastic anemia. Genomic DNA acted as the template from which TCR beta VDJ combination and CDR3 sequence profiling were carried out. TCRdb independently ran MiXCR on the reads; one entry per CDR3 protein. This table holds about 110,000 distinct CDR3 sequences, under 60% found once. The source material was sorted CD4+, CD8+, or CD8+CD57+ T cells (not recorded which) from PBMCs. The receptors come from a human donor in good health, serving as a control.

The chain combines TRBV19 with TRBJ2-5; the D is unclear. This CDR3 has 15 residues. Trimming left V 2 bases short and J 5 bases short, with 15 bases between. CDR1 is LNHDA, CDR2 SQIVND, per germline (reference sequence). In DNA, the CDR3 is TGTGCCAGTAGTATATTCGTTCGGGCAAGGGAGACCCAGTACTTC. Encoded protein: CASSIFVRARETQYF.

The chain uses TRBV11-2 and TRBJ1-3, with TRBD1 identical over 8 bases. Germline V lookup: CDR1 SGHAT, CDR2 FQNNGV. J gave up 2 bases and V 5 bases, and 8 bases lay outside the gene matches. The CDR3 runs 16 residues. CDR3 residues: CASSPSDRGTGNTIYF. CDR3 DNA: TGTGCCAGCAGCCCGAGTGACAGGGGTACTGGAAACACCATATATTTT.

At least ten counts were recorded for this clonotype. CDR3 residues: CATERLGTGNGYTF. The CDR3 DNA sequence: TGTGCCACCGAAAGGTTGGGGACAGGGAATGGCTACACCTTC. This chain links TRBV19 with TRBJ1-2; 9 bases fit TRBD1. V lost 10 bases, J lost 6 bases, and 12 bases stayed unmatched. Per germline, CDR1 LNHDA and CDR2 SQIVND (reference sequence). CDR3 length equals 14 residues.

In its sample, this clonotype was seen a few times. The chain uses TRBV7-9 and TRBJ2-7; D may be TRBD1 (5 bases). In germline, CDR1 is SEHNR, CDR2 FQNEAQ (reference sequence). The CDR3 covers 13 residues. V dropped 4 bases and J dropped 4 bases, with 11 bases sitting between them. CDR3 bases: TGTGCCAGCAGCTCCCAGGACACGTACGAGCAGTACGTC. As protein: CASSSQDTYEQYV.

This clonotype showed up just a few times. The chain is built from TRBV29-1 and TRBJ2-5; D is ambiguous. Trimming stripped 4 bases from V and 5 bases from J, with 5 bases between. This CDR3 has 10 amino acids. The V gene's germline CDR1 is SQVTM and CDR2 ANQGSEA. CDR3 sequence: CSVVEETQYF. CDR3 DNA sequence: TGCAGCGTTGTAGAGGAGACCCAGTACTTC.

The chain carries TRBV2 and TRBJ2-5; D perhaps matches TRBD2 (5 bases). V dropped 10 bases and J dropped 5 bases, with 17 bases sitting between them. Germline V gene data show CDR1 as SNHLY and CDR2 as FYNNEI. This CDR3 has 13 residues. The DNA for the CDR3 is TGTGCCACCAGATTAACTAGTAGCGAGACCCAGTACTTC. Its translation: CATRLTSSETQYF.

The sample holds many counts of this clonotype. The rearrangement uses TRBV5-1 and TRBJ1-4; D gene ambiguous. V was trimmed by 4 bases and J by 5 bases, leaving 12 bases between them. The CDR3 contains 14 residues. Per germline, CDR1 SGHRS and CDR2 YFSETQ. CDR3 sequence (DNA): TGCGCCAGCAGCCCCTGGTCGGGAAATGAAAAACTGTTTTTT. Residues: CASSPWSGNEKLFF.

This clonotype was observed at least ten times. The chain combines TRBV6-1 with TRBJ2-5; D gene ambiguous. The CDR3 extends over 11 amino acids. CDR1 MNHNS and CDR2 SASEGT come from the germline V gene. Trimming took 7 bases from V and 4 from J, leaving 7 bases between them. In nucleotides, the CDR3 is TGTGCCAGCAAGTTCGGAGAGACCCAGTACTTC. Amino acids: CASKFGETQYF.

This clonotype was recorded many times. This sequence joins TRBV4-1 and TRBJ2-3, with TRBD2 matching over 8 bases. In germline, CDR1 is MGHRA, CDR2 YSYEKL. The V segment lost 1 base and the J segment 1 base; nucleotides outside the gene matches: 4. This CDR3 spans 16 amino acids. The CDR3 reads CASSQVDSGGTDTQYF. DNA of the CDR3: TGCGCCAGCAGCCAAGTGGATAGCGGGGGCACAGATACGCAGTATTTT.